This TCR beta chain derives from a study of blood T cell repertoires in COVID-19. The data were produced by immunoSEQ multiplex PCR, yet TCRdb's version contains in-frame clones alone and is incomplete. The profile shows 200,000 to 300,000 clones, 85% of them singletons. The receptor was isolated from a woman aged 45-60 years with acute COVID-19. The sequencing sample was made of PBMCs or T cells enriched from blood (not recorded which).

CDR3 amino acids: CASSRDNMNTEAFF. In nucleotides, the CDR3 is TGTGCCAGCAGTCGGGACAATATGAACACTGAAGCTTTCTTT. The chain combines TRBV6-5 with TRBJ1-1; D might be TRBD1 (6 bases). The CDR3 totals 14 residues. The ends were cut back, 5 bases at V and 0 bases at J, with 10 bases in the middle. The germline V gene has CDR1 MNHEY and CDR2 SVGAGI.